The 2 T cell receptor beta chains listed next were all sequenced from one sample in a study of vaccination effects on CD4 cells after COVID-19. It was after around 10 days of culture that CD4+ T cells were isolated. These TCRs' antigens remain unknown. The assay was immunoSEQ multiplex PCR, and TCRdb's table has in-frame clones only and misses some. The sample holds about 74,000 clones, approximately 80% seen once. Source: CD4+ T cells from PBMCs cultured without peptide, taken before COVID-19 vaccination. These receptors came from a human donor who received a COVID-19 vaccine.

The chain recombines TRBV5-8 with TRBJ1-2; possible D gene TRBD1, 5 bases. The germline V gene encodes CDR1 SGHTS and CDR2 YDEGEE. Trimming took 3 bases from V and 2 from J, leaving 14 bases between them. The CDR3 is 15 amino acids. The CDR3 spells CASSWGRGLNYGYTF. The CDR3, as DNA: TGTGCCAGCAGCTGGGGACGGGGACTAAACTATGGCTACACCTTC. The whole variable domain, remainder taken from reference TRBV5-8 and TRBJ1-2, is EAGVTQSPTHLIKTRGQQATLRCSPISGHTSVYWYQQALGLGLQFLLWYDEGEERNRGNFPPRFSGRQFPNYSSELNVNALELEDSALYLCASSWGRGLNYGYTFGSGTRLTVV.

This clone has a handful of counts. The V gene is TRBV4-1, the J gene TRBJ1-5; possibly TRBD1 for D (5 bases). CDR3 size: 16 residues. Germline-derived CDR1 and CDR2 are MGHRA and YSYEKL. V lost 3 bases to trimming and J lost 5 bases, with 17 bases between them. The CDR3 DNA is TGCGCCAGCAGCCACGACAGAGCCTTGGGATATCAGCCCCAGCATTTT. The encoded protein is CASSHDRALGYQPQHF.